This is a list of T cell receptor beta chains from one sample in a study of OX40 agonist ivuxolimab in advanced cancers. Sequenced by immunoSEQ multiplex PCR; TCRdb stores in-frame clones only, minus some. The data contain approximately 79,000 clones, about 92% of them singletons. The sample was CD4+ or CD8+ T cells sorted from blood, taken in a trial of the OX40 agonist ivuxolimab. The receptors stem from an adult with an advanced solid tumor such as melanoma, head and neck, liver or kidney cancer. The CDR3 runs from the conserved cysteine through the conserved F or W. D genes are given only for firm matches. The size entry is marked missing in some rows and otherwise reads once, few, many or a size class.

D gene | J gene | clone size | V gene | CDR3 protein | CDR3 DNA
- | TRBJ2-2 | - | TRBV6-6 | CASKEGANTGELFF | TGTGCCAGCAAGGAGGGGGCGAACACCGGGGAGCTGTTTTTT
TRBD1 | TRBJ1-2 | - | TRBV13 | CASSSTGTGYGYTF | TGTGCCAGCAGCTCAACGGGGACAGGCTATGGCTACACCTTC
TRBD1 | TRBJ1-5 | many | TRBV5-6 | CASSSGTVAQPQHF | TGTGCCAGCAGCTCCGGGACAGTGGCTCAGCCCCAGCATTTT
TRBD1 | TRBJ1-6 | - | TRBV7-3 | CASSSTGVGSPLHF | TGTGCCAGCAGCTCAACAGGGGTGGGATCACCCCTCCACTTT
- | TRBJ2-3 | - | TRBV6-4 | CASSEGTQSTDTQYF | TGTGCCAGCAGTGAGGGGACGCAGTCAACAGATACGCAGTATTTT
- | TRBJ2-3 | - | TRBV10-3 | CAISESDNWSTDTQYF | TGTGCCATCAGTGAGTCGGACAATTGGAGCACAGATACGCAGTATTTT
TRBD1 | TRBJ1-2 | - | TRBV12-5 | CASGRQGDYGYTF | TGTGCTAGTGGTCGACAGGGGGACTATGGCTACACCTTC
- | TRBJ1-2 | once | TRBV6-4 | CASPPEFAVWALDGYTF | TGTGCCAGCCCTCCTGAGTTTGCGGTCTGGGCACTAGACGGCTACACCTTC
TRBD1 | TRBJ2-7 | - | TRBV13 | CASSLGPAGGTYEQYF | TGTGCCAGCAGCTTAGGCCCGGCAGGGGGAACCTACGAGCAGTACTTC
- | TRBJ2-5 | - | TRBV30 | CAWRGAQETQYF | TGTGCCTGGCGGGGGGCTCAAGAGACCCAGTACTTC
TRBD1 | TRBJ1-6 | - | TRBV19 | CASSGQGYSPLHF | TGTGCCAGTAGCGGACAGGGTTATTCACCCCTCCACTTT
- | TRBJ1-4 | - | TRBV13 | CASSLQGSTNEKLFF | TGTGCCAGCAGCTTACAGGGCTCAACTAATGAAAAACTGTTTTTT